This TCR beta chain was recorded in a study of T cell changes during pregnancy in multiple sclerosis. Unmatched junction bases numbered 5, after V lost 9 bases and J lost 5 bases. The germline gives CDR1 SGHTA, CDR2 FQGNSA. CDR3 size: 14 residues. Clones were sequenced by immunoSEQ multiplex PCR, and TCRdb holds only the in-frame ones, with some missing. The table includes about 68,000 clones, more than 90% detected once. This clonotype originated in a female donor in good health, enrolled as a control in a pregnancy study. The genes are TRBV7-2 and TRBJ1-6, with 9 nucleotides matching TRBD1. The sequencing used peripheral blood, collected after pregnancy. The DNA for the CDR3 is TGTGCCAGTTTCAGGACAGGGGATAATTCACCCCTCCACTTT. Encoded protein: CASFRTGDNSPLHF.